In its sample, the clone carrying this T cell receptor beta chain was seen a few times. What it binds is not known. The sample comes from a study of regulatory T cells in long-lasting Graves disease. Study findings and constraints: The researchers studied only peripheral blood, not thyroid tissue.

This CDR3 has 16 amino acids. The ends were cut back, 4 bases at V and 2 bases at J, with 14 bases in the middle. CDR1 is SGHDN, CDR2 FVKESK, per germline. With iRepertoire HTBI primers and Arm-PCR of CDR3 regions, TCR beta libraries were built. TCRdb re-called the multiplex PCR reads through MiXCR, storing one row per CDR3 protein. This sample has about 400,000 distinct CDR3 sequences, with about 15% found just once. Indicated time point: newly diagnosed GD, antithyroid drugs for less than 3 months. Researchers made the TCR library from RNA that was extracted from PBMCs. These data also featured in a second study, about T cells in Graves' hyperthyroidism and ophthalmopathy. Per that paper: TCR CDR3 regions were first amplified by RT-PCR with HTBI primers.

V is TRBV14 and J is TRBJ1-4; no clear D gene. This sequence was found in a woman aged 40 to 50 with Graves disease. This material consisted of peripheral blood mononuclear cells (PBMCs), taken at new diagnosis, from a patient treated with antithyroid drugs. The CDR3 reads CASSLYIQATNEKLFF. The CDR3 region has the DNA TGTGCCAGCAGCCTATACATTCAGGCGACTAATGAAAAACTGTTTTTT.